In this sample, the clone carrying this T cell receptor beta chain turned up many times. Its antigen is not known. 5'RACE generated cDNA with 10-nucleotide random UMIs. TCRdb re-derived calls from the 5' RACE reads in MiXCR, one entry per CDR3 protein. The sample gives under 75,000 distinct CDR3 sequences, about 5% of which show up once; about 5% is in the top ten. The data derive from a study of neurological immune-mediated disorders. Germline V gene data show CDR1 as DFQATT and CDR2 as SNEGSKA (reference sequence). This CDR3 has 14 amino acids. The ends were cut back, 3 bases at V and 2 bases at J, with 12 bases in the middle. Overall study findings and caveats: Phylogenetic grouping put 18 of 34 multiple sclerosis patients' repertoires into one related-CDR3 cluster, a possible signature. Clinical features showed no association with the multiple sclerosis repertoire cluster, and MRI features showed none either.

The sequenced material came from PBMCs. The origin of this receptor is a human donor with multiple sclerosis. The donor label of this sample is uncertain. This chain connects TRBV20-1 to TRBJ2-3; weak D call: TRBD2 (6 bases). The CDR3 spells CSARGDFSTDTQYF. DNA of the CDR3: TGCAGTGCTAGGGGGGACTTTTCCACAGATACGCAGTATTTT.